These 32 T cell receptor beta chains were sequenced from one sample in a study of human T cells and chemical hapten exposure. Indicated time point: patch test 2, 6 weeks after DPC sensitization. Sample treatment: therapeutic diphenylcyclopropenone sensitization with weekly scalp DPC. TCRdb re-called the RACE reads with MiXCR, one entry per CDR3 protein. Of about 84,000 distinct CDR3 sequences detected, about 10% appear once; the ten largest clones hold 4.5% to 5%. Source: whole blood, taken in connection with sensitization to the hapten diphenylcyclopropenone (DPC). The origin of the receptors is a woman aged 45 to 65 with alopecia areata. Some clones in this sample may be carry-over from other donors' samples.

This clonotype showed up many times. The chain is built from TRBV28 and TRBJ2-7; tentatively, D is TRBD1 (5 bases). In germline, CDR1 is MDHEN, CDR2 SYDVKM. The CDR3 runs to 13 residues. Trimming shortened V by 5 bases and J by 1 base, and 9 bases separated the two germline ends. CDR3 protein: CASSPGLSYEQYF. The CDR3 DNA reads TGTGCCAGCAGTCCAGGGCTGTCCTACGAGCAGTACTTC.

This clonotype was counted many times. The rearrangement links TRBV14 to TRBJ2-2, with 9 bases lining up with TRBD2. Germline V gives CDR1 SGHDN, CDR2 FVKESK. Trimming at V came to 3 bases and at J to 4 bases, leaving 9 bases not matched to a gene. There are 17 residues in the CDR3. Here the CDR3 reads CASSQGVAGASTGELFF. CDR3 bases: TGTGCCAGCAGCCAGGGGGTAGCGGGAGCAAGCACCGGGGAGCTGTTTTTT.

This clonotype was seen many times. The V and J genes are TRBV14 and TRBJ2-2, with 7 bases identical to TRBD1. The trim removed 1 base at V and 3 bases at J, leaving 2 bases unmatched. CDR1 is SGHDN and CDR2 is FVKESK in the germline V gene. The CDR3 consists of 15 residues. CDR3 nucleotides: TGTGCCAGCAGCCAAGGACAGGGTCACACCGGGGAGCTGTTTTTT. It codes for CASSQGQGHTGELFF.

The genes are TRBV29-1 and TRBJ2-3; 7 bases match TRBD1. Looked up from germline, CDR1 is SQVTM and CDR2 is ANQGSEA. Losses at the gene ends were 6 bases for V and 1 base for J; bases not matched to a gene: 1. CDR3 length: 12 amino acids. CDR3 in DNA: TGCAGCGTCGGGACAGGCACAGATACGCAGTATTTT. Protein: CSVGTGTDTQYF.

The chain has TRBV6-5 and TRBJ1-1, with TRBD1 matching over 8 bases. V lost 5 bases, J lost 1 base, and 6 bases stayed unmatched. Germline CDR1 reads MNHEY; CDR2 reads SVGAGI. The CDR3 is 15 residues long. CDR3 in DNA: TGTGCCAGCAGTCGACAGGGGCACGCGAACACTGAAGCTTTCTTT. It translates to CASSRQGHANTEAFF.

This clonotype was detected ten times or more. V is TRBV7-9 and J is TRBJ2-3; D is unresolved. Germline V lookup: CDR1 SEHNR, CDR2 FQNEAQ (reference sequence). This CDR3 has 20 amino acids. The V gene lost 0 bases and the J gene lost 0 bases, with 22 bases spanning the gap. The CDR3 DNA reads as TGTGCCAGCAGCTTAGCGACCCGATTTGAACCCGTTTCTAGCACAGATACGCAGTATTTT. Its translation is CASSLATRFEPVSSTDTQYF.

This sequence joins TRBV15 and TRBJ1-5, with D uncertain. Looked up from germline, CDR1 is LNHNV and CDR2 is YYDKDF (reference sequence). Between the trimmed V and J ends, which lost 1 base and 4 bases, there was a span of 14 bases. CDR3 length: 16 amino acids. Written as DNA, the CDR3 is TGTGCCACCAGCAGAGCGGAAGAGCGTCGGAATCAGCCCCAGCATTTT. Translation: CATSRAEERRNQPQHF.

This clonotype was seen at least ten times. This chain's CDR3 is CASSQDIGTDTQYF. The CDR3 DNA reads TGCGCCAGCAGCCAAGATATCGGCACAGATACGCAGTATTTT. The rearrangement uses TRBV4-3 and TRBJ2-3; D ambiguous. The germline CDR1 and CDR2 sequences are LGHNA and YSLEER. This CDR3 is 14 amino acids long. V dropped 0 bases and J dropped 1 base, with 5 bases sitting between them.

This clonotype was detected ten times or more. This sequence joins TRBV6-4 and TRBJ2-2; D is ambiguous. From germline, CDR1 is MRHNA and CDR2 SNTAGT. Trimming removed 4 bases from V and 5 bases from J, with 8 bases in between. This CDR3 has 13 amino acids. This CDR3 reads CASSAIGTGELFF. The CDR3 DNA follows: TGTGCCAGCAGTGCCATAGGGACCGGGGAGCTGTTTTTT.

A few counts support this clonotype. V gene TRBV28 combines with J gene TRBJ2-3; D is uncertain. Trimming removed 8 bases from V and 3 bases from J, with 12 bases in between. This CDR3 has 13 amino acids. The germline gives CDR1 MDHEN, CDR2 SYDVKM. This chain's CDR3 is CASGASSTDTQYF. The CDR3 nucleotides read TGTGCCAGCGGAGCTTCTTCGACAGATACGCAGTATTTT.

The CDR3 here is CASSQAGQNTDTQYF. Written as DNA, the CDR3 is TGTGCCAGCAGCCAAGCCGGACAGAACACAGATACGCAGTATTTT. This chain links TRBV3-1 with TRBJ2-3, with a tentative D call TRBD1 (6 bases). V was clipped by 1 base and J by 2 bases, with 10 bases between them. The V gene's germline CDR1 is LGHDT and CDR2 YNNKEL (reference sequence). There are 15 residues in the CDR3.

The chain uses TRBV28 and TRBJ1-2; D gene ambiguous. Trimming shortened V by 4 bases and J by 7 bases, and 13 bases separated the two germline ends. This CDR3 has 13 amino acids. Germline V gene lookup returns CDR1 MDHEN and CDR2 SYDVKM. DNA of the CDR3: TGTGCCAGCAGTTCGCAGTCAAGCCGTGGCTACACCTTC. Protein sequence: CASSSQSSRGYTF.

This clonotype was picked up a small number of times. V and J are TRBV5-1 and TRBJ2-7, with TRBD1 as a possible D gene (6 bases). Germline assignment: CDR1 SGHRS and CDR2 YFSETQ. This CDR3 has 14 amino acids. V was clipped by 3 bases and J by 2 bases, with 12 bases between them. CDR3 bases: TGCGCCAGCAGCTCGGCAGGGGATGCCTACGAGCAGTACTTC. Residues: CASSSAGDAYEQYF.

This clonotype has more than one count but fewer than ten. The V call is TRBV9, the J call TRBJ2-7; 11 positions agree with TRBD2. J was trimmed by 2 bases and V by 4 bases; bases with no gene match: 5. This CDR3 has 15 amino acids. Germline CDR1 and CDR2: SGDLS and YYNGEE. CDR3 sequence (DNA): TGTGCCAGCAGCACCGGGACTAGCGGACCCTACGAGCAGTACTTC. This sequence encodes CASSTGTSGPYEQYF. Using reference TRBV9 and TRBJ2-7 for the parts outside the CDR3, the full variable domain is DSGVTQTPKHLITATGQRVTLRCSPRSGDLSVYWYQQSLDQGLQFLIQYYNGEERAKGNILERFSAQQFPDLHSELNLSSLELGDSALYFCASSTGTSGPYEQYFGPGTRLTVT.

This clonotype was seen repeatedly, ten times or more. The chain uses TRBV7-2 and TRBJ2-1; 12 positions match TRBD2. This CDR3 comprises 19 residues. Losses at the gene ends were 2 bases for V and 2 bases for J; bases not matched to a gene: 10. Germline lookup yields CDR1 SGHTA and CDR2 FQGNSA. CDR3 region: CASSLRTSGAGLPYNEQFF. DNA of the CDR3: TGTGCCAGCAGCTTAAGGACTAGCGGGGCAGGCCTACCCTACAATGAGCAGTTCTTC.

This clonotype came up many times. The J gene is TRBJ1-6, the V gene TRBV27, with D uncertain. V was cut by 3 bases and J by 6 bases, with 6 bases left in between. CDR3 size: 13 residues. CDR1 and CDR2 from the germline V gene are MNHEY and SMNVEV (reference sequence). The CDR3 region is CASSFLSNSPLHF. In DNA form, the CDR3 reads TGTGCCAGCAGTTTCCTGAGTAATTCACCCCTCCACTTT.

The rearrangement joins TRBV6-1 to TRBJ1-5; D gene uncertain. Trimming pared 8 bases from V and 5 bases from J, leaving 13 bases between. Germline CDR1 and CDR2: MNHNS and SASEGT. This CDR3 has 13 amino acids. For the CDR3, the DNA is TGTGCCAGCCATTTGGGGATGGATCAGCCCCAGCATTTT. This gives the protein CASHLGMDQPQHF.

The CDR3 protein is CASGPRTGRDTGELFF. The CDR3 DNA reads TGTGCTAGTGGTCCCAGGACAGGGCGTGACACCGGGGAGCTGTTTTTT. The chain recombines TRBV12-5 with TRBJ2-2; 8 bases are shared with TRBD1. The trim removed 5 bases at V and 3 bases at J, leaving 8 bases unmatched. Germline values: CDR1 LGHNT, CDR2 FRNRAP. The CDR3 totals 16 residues. The variable domain in full, completed from reference TRBV12-5 and TRBJ2-2, reads DARVTQTPRHKVTEMGQEVTMRCQPILGHNTVFWYRQTMMQGLELLAYFRNRAPLDDSGMPKDRFSAEMPDATLATLKIQPSEPRDSAVYFCASGPRTGRDTGELFFGEGSRLTVL.

In this sample, this clonotype turned up a few times. The gene calls are TRBV25-1 and TRBJ2-5; tentative D call: TRBD2 (6 bases). The CDR3 is 17 amino acids. The V and J ends lost 0 bases and 2 bases respectively, with 16 bases between them. Germline V lookup: CDR1 MGHDK, CDR2 SYGVNS. The DNA for the CDR3 is TGTGCCAGCAGTGAATATACTGGGACTGACTCTCAAGAGACCCAGTACTTC. As protein: CASSEYTGTDSQETQYF.

The table lists this clonotype with a few counts. The V and J genes are TRBV28 and TRBJ1-2; D is ambiguous. Deletions cut 6 bases from V and 2 bases from J, with 13 bases between. The germline V gene encodes CDR1 MDHEN and CDR2 SYDVKM. The CDR3 totals 14 residues. CDR3: CASSYVATNYGYTF. The CDR3 DNA sequence: TGTGCCAGCAGCTACGTCGCAACCAACTATGGCTACACCTTC.

This clonotype appeared a few times. The chain links TRBV20-1 to TRBJ2-3, with TRBD1 matching 8 bases. The CDR3 is made up of 14 amino acids. V trimming: 6 bases; J trimming: 1 base; junction bases outside the gene matches: 6. Per the germline V gene, CDR1 is DFQATT and CDR2 is SNEGSKA (reference sequence). In DNA, the CDR3 is TGCAGTGCGTTACCGGGACAGGGCACAGATACGCAGTATTTT. This encodes CSALPGQGTDTQYF.

Many counts were recorded for this clonotype. The chain is built from TRBV2 and TRBJ2-7, with 8 bases fitting TRBD1. J lost 3 bases, V lost 8 bases, and 9 bases had no gene match. The CDR3 runs to 14 residues. CDR1 is SNHLY, CDR2 FYNNEI, per germline. CDR3 loop: CASSADRVVYEQYF. CDR3 DNA sequence: TGTGCCAGCTCGGCGGACAGGGTAGTCTACGAGCAGTACTTC.

This clonotype was recorded a few times. The chain joins TRBV5-1 to TRBJ2-7; tentatively, D is TRBD1 (6 bases). The CDR3 is 14 residues long. Germline CDR1 reads SGHRS; CDR2 reads YFSETQ. Trimming removed 4 bases from V and 4 bases from J, with 15 bases in between. The chain's CDR3 is CASSPRQDPYEQYF. Here the CDR3 DNA reads TGCGCCAGCAGCCCCAGACAGGATCCTTACGAGCAGTACTTC. The variable domain in full, with the rest retrieved from reference TRBV5-1 and TRBJ2-7, is KAGVTQTPRYLIKTRGQQVTLSCSPISGHRSVSWYQQTPGQGLQFLFEYFSETQRNKGNFPGRFSGRQFSNSRSEMNVSTLELGDSALYLCASSPRQDPYEQYFGPGTRLTVT.

This clonotype has just a few counts. The V and J genes are TRBV20-1 and TRBJ1-1; a possible D gene is TRBD1 (6 bases). The V gene's germline CDR1 is DFQATT and CDR2 SNEGSKA (reference sequence). Trimming shortened V by 0 bases and J by 1 base, and 12 bases separated the two germline ends. The CDR3 is 15 amino acids. The CDR3 DNA sequence: TGCAGTGCTAGAGAGGAGGGCAGGGGGAACACTGAAGCTTTCTTT. It translates to CSAREEGRGNTEAFF.

The V and J genes are TRBV2 and TRBJ1-5; TRBD1 might be the D (6 bases). The CDR3 contains 16 residues. The germline V and J ends were trimmed by 7 bases and 7 bases, with 23 bases remaining between them. CDR1 is SNHLY and CDR2 is FYNNEI in the germline V gene. The CDR3 is CASTLGGRSRGQPQHF. CDR3 DNA: TGTGCCAGCACCCTAGGGGGACGGTCTAGGGGGCAGCCCCAGCATTTT. The whole variable domain, remainder taken from reference TRBV2 and TRBJ1-5, is EPEVTQTPSHQVTQMGQEVILRCVPISNHLYFYWYRQILGQKVEFLVSFYNNEISEKSEIFDDQFSVERPDGSNFTLKIRSTKLEDSAMYFCASTLGGRSRGQPQHFGDGTRLSIL.

This clonotype was observed many times. The V gene is TRBV3-1, the J gene TRBJ2-7; 7 nucleotides line up with TRBD1. The V and J ends lost 4 bases and 4 bases, in that order; junction bases with no gene match: 4. This CDR3 has 13 amino acids. CDR1 and CDR2 (germline): LGHDT, YNNKEL (reference sequence). The CDR3 DNA sequence: TGTGCCAGCAGCCGGGACAGATCATACGAGCAGTACTTC. Protein: CASSRDRSYEQYF.

The CDR3: CASSRTGGSYETQYF. CDR3 sequence (DNA): TGTGCCAGCAGTCGGACTGGCGGGAGCTATGAGACCCAGTACTTC. This chain uses TRBV12-3 or TRBV12-4 with TRBJ2-5; 7 nucleotides agree with TRBD2. Trimming at V came to 5 bases and at J to 5 bases, leaving 11 bases not matched to a gene. The CDR3 is 15 amino acids.

This clonotype was seen ten or more times. The chain recombines TRBV3-1 with TRBJ2-1, with 10 bases matching TRBD2. CDR3 size: 17 residues. V lost 4 bases and J lost 0; bases outside the gene matches: 6. CDR1 and CDR2 (germline): LGHDT, YNNKEL (reference sequence). CDR3 coding DNA: TGTGCCAGCAGCCGAACAGCGGGAGGGAGCTCCTACAATGAGCAGTTCTTC. This translates into CASSRTAGGSSYNEQFF.

The sample holds many counts of this clonotype. The chain couples TRBV2 to TRBJ1-5; possible D gene TRBD1, 5 bases. V lost 2 bases to trimming and J lost 6 bases, with 14 bases between them. The CDR3 totals 15 residues. Germline loops: CDR1 SNHLY, CDR2 FYNNEI. The CDR3, as DNA: TGTGCCAGCAGTGAACACAGGAGTGTCGGTCAGCCCCAGCATTTT. This translates into CASSEHRSVGQPQHF.

This clonotype was recorded at least ten times. The CDR3 sequence is CASTSLLIETGRHGYTF. Here the CDR3 DNA reads TGTGCCAGCACGTCTCTCTTAATCGAGACCGGGAGACACGGCTACACCTTC. The V and J genes are TRBV6-6 and TRBJ1-2; no reliable D call. Trimming cost V 7 bases and J 8 bases, with 29 bases left between them. The CDR3 has 17 amino acids. Per germline, CDR1 MNHNY and CDR2 SVGAGI (reference sequence).

This clonotype was detected a few times. The chain is built from TRBV5-4 and TRBJ1-1; D remains ambiguous. Per germline, CDR1 SGHNT and CDR2 YYREEE (reference sequence). This CDR3 contains 13 residues. V dropped 3 bases and J dropped 0 bases, with 6 bases sitting between them. CDR3 coding DNA: TGTGCCAGCAGCTACACGGTGAACACTGAAGCTTTCTTT. Amino acids: CASSYTVNTEAFF.

The chain joins TRBV12-3 or TRBV12-4 to TRBJ2-2; TRBD2 matches 7 bases. This CDR3 spans 14 amino acids. After removal of 6 bases from V and 4 bases from J, the junction contained 5 bases not matched to a gene. In DNA form, the CDR3 reads TGTGCCAGCAGGTCGCTAGCGGCCACCGGGGAGCTGTTTTTT. Protein product: CASRSLAATGELFF.